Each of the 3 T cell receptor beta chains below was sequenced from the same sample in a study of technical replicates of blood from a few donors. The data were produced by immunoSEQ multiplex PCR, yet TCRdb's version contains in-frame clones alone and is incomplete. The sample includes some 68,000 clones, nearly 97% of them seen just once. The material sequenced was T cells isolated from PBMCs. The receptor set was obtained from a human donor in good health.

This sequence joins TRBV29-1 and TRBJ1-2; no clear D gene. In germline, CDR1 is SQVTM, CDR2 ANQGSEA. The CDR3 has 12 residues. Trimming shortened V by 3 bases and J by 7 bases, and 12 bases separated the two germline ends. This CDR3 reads CSVDFLETGYTF. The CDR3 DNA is TGCAGCGTTGATTTCTTGGAGACTGGCTACACCTTC.

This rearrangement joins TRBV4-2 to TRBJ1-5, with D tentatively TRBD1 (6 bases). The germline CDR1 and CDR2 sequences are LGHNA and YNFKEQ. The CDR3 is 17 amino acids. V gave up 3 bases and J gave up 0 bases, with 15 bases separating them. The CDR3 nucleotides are TGTGCCAGCAGCCACCCCCAGGGGCTGTATAGCAATCAGCCCCAGCATTTT. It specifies CASSHPQGLYSNQPQHF.

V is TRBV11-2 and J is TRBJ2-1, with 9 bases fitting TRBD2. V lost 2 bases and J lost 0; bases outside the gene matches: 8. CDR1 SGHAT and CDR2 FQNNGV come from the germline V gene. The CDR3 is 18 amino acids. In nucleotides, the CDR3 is TGTGCCAGCAGCTTACCTAGCGGGACCTGGAGCTCCTACAATGAGCAGTTCTTC. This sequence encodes CASSLPSGTWSSYNEQFF.